The 19 T cell receptor beta chains in this list originate from one sample, sequenced in a study of T-cell memory formation after mild COVID-19. One entry per CDR3 protein, called by TCRdb with MiXCR from the 5' RACE reads. The data contain under 450,000 distinct CDR3 sequences, under 25% of them singletons. The specimen was PBMCs or a T cell subset sorted from them (not recorded which). The receptors were gathered from a man aged 18 to 29 who had mild COVID-19 (a few samples of this study predate the infection). Cell type and time point are not known.

This clonotype was observed once. The J gene is TRBJ2-3, the V gene TRBV2; TRBD2 agrees at 12 bases. The CDR3 length is 16 residues. V lost 8 bases and J lost 7; bases outside the gene matches: 13. CDR1 and CDR2 (germline): SNHLY, FYNNEI. Here the CDR3 reads CASGPGITSGGNTQYF. In nucleotides, the CDR3 is TGTGCCAGCGGCCCAGGAATAACTAGCGGGGGGAATACGCAGTATTTT.

This clonotype was counted only a few times. This chain uses TRBV5-1 with TRBJ2-3, with 7 bases aligning to TRBD1. V lost 2 bases and J lost 3; bases outside the gene matches: 12. In germline, CDR1 is SGHRS, CDR2 YFSETQ. The length of the CDR3 is 17 residues. The CDR3 DNA sequence: TGCGCCAGCAGCTTAACAGGGGTGTTGACCCTTACAGATACGCAGTATTTT. Translation gives CASSLTGVLTLTDTQYF. The complete variable domain, with remaining parts taken from reference TRBV5-1 and TRBJ2-3, reads KAGVTQTPRYLIKTRGQQVTLSCSPISGHRSVSWYQQTPGQGLQFLFEYFSETQRNKGNFPGRFSGRQFSNSRSEMNVSTLELGDSALYLCASSLTGVLTLTDTQYFGPGTRLTVL.

This chain joins TRBV7-2 and TRBJ2-3; a possible D gene is TRBD1 (7 bases). V was cut by 11 bases and J by 5 bases, with 20 bases left in between. Germline-derived CDR1 and CDR2 are SGHTA and FQGNSA. This CDR3 comprises 14 residues. CDR3 in amino acids: CAVQRGRGLDTQYF. In DNA form, the CDR3 reads TGTGCCGTACAAAGGGGGCGGGGTCTAGATACGCAGTATTTT.

This clonotype was observed a handful of times. The chain couples TRBV9 to TRBJ1-1; D remains ambiguous. The V gene lost 4 bases and the J gene lost 1 base, with 11 bases spanning the gap. This CDR3 contains 14 residues. Germline CDR1 is SGDLS and CDR2 is YYNGEE. The CDR3 region is CASSPDGQNTEAFF. The CDR3, as DNA: TGTGCCAGCAGCCCCGACGGCCAGAACACTGAAGCTTTCTTT.

The DNA of the CDR3 is TGCGCCAGCAGCCCAGGACCTCTTCCCCGGGGTGTAAGCTATGGCTACACCTTC. Translating gives CASSPGPLPRGVSYGYTF. The rearrangement joins TRBV4-1 to TRBJ1-2; D remains unclear. The CDR3 loop spans 18 amino acids. V was shortened by 4 bases and J by 4 bases, with 25 bases between the two germline ends. Germline V gene sequence: CDR1 MGHRA, CDR2 YSYEKL.

This clonotype was seen just once. The chain couples TRBV3-1 to TRBJ1-5; no clear D gene. The CDR3 has 15 residues. CDR1 and CDR2 from the germline V gene are LGHDT and YNNKEL (reference sequence). The ends were cut back, 0 bases at V and 1 base at J, with 7 bases in the middle. CDR3 region: CASSQDPGSNQPQHF. Here the CDR3 DNA reads TGTGCCAGCAGCCAAGATCCGGGAAGCAATCAGCCCCAGCATTTT. The whole variable domain, filled in from reference TRBV3-1 and TRBJ1-5, reads DTAVSQTPKYLVTQMGNDKSIKCEQNLGHDTMYWYKQDSKKFLKIMFSYNNKELIINETVPNRFSPKSPDKAHLNLHINSLELGDSAVYFCASSQDPGSNQPQHFGDGTRLSIL.

The gene calls are TRBV6-2 or TRBV6-3 and TRBJ2-4, with 7 bases identical to TRBD2. Trimming took 10 bases from V and 0 from J; bases not matched to a gene: 9. The V gene's germline CDR1 is MNHEY and CDR2 SVGEGT. The CDR3 is made up of 15 amino acids. CDR3: CATQAGTLAKNIQYF. CDR3 in DNA: TGTGCCACCCAAGCGGGGACTCTAGCCAAAAACATTCAGTACTTC.

This clonotype has ten or more counts. The rearrangement joins TRBV10-3 to TRBJ1-3; D gene uncertain. Per the germline V gene, CDR1 is ENHRY and CDR2 is SYGVKD. This CDR3 comprises 16 residues. V lost 0 bases to trimming and J lost 0 bases, with 9 bases between them. Written as DNA, the CDR3 is TGTGCCATCAGTGAGTCAAACCCATTCTCTGGAAACACCATATATTTT. Its protein product is CAISESNPFSGNTIYF.

This clonotype was counted between two and nine times. V is TRBV5-1 and J is TRBJ2-1; no clear D gene. V lost 0 bases and J 0 bases, leaving 10 bases between the germline ends. This CDR3 has 16 amino acids. The germline V gene has CDR1 SGHRS and CDR2 YFSETQ. The CDR3 here is CASSLGAISSYNEQFF. For the CDR3, the DNA is TGCGCCAGCAGCTTGGGGGCTATCAGCTCCTACAATGAGCAGTTCTTC. Full variable domain (rest looked up from reference TRBV5-1 and TRBJ2-1): KAGVTQTPRYLIKTRGQQVTLSCSPISGHRSVSWYQQTPGQGLQFLFEYFSETQRNKGNFPGRFSGRQFSNSRSEMNVSTLELGDSALYLCASSLGAISSYNEQFFGPGTRLTVL.

This clonotype was detected only once. The rearrangement uses TRBV28 and TRBJ2-3; tentative D call: TRBD2 (5 bases). CDR1 is MDHEN, CDR2 SYDVKM, per germline. Trimming took off 5 bases at V and 5 bases at J, with 17 bases between the two ends. The CDR3 covers 15 residues. The CDR3, as DNA: TGTGCCAGCAGTCCCCCCGAGGGCGATCTAGATACGCAGTATTTT. Translation gives CASSPPEGDLDTQYF.

The table lists this clonotype with a few counts. The rearrangement uses TRBV4-3 and TRBJ2-4; D perhaps matches TRBD2 (6 bases). CDR3 size: 18 residues. Trimming took 0 bases from V and 0 from J, leaving 15 bases between them. CDR1 and CDR2 (germline): LGHNA, YSLEER. CDR3 sequence: CASSQEPEGSIAKNIQYF. CDR3 nucleotides: TGCGCCAGCAGCCAAGAACCGGAGGGCTCCATAGCCAAAAACATTCAGTACTTC.

This clonotype was counted only a few times. J is TRBJ2-3 and V is TRBV2; weak D call: TRBD2 (5 bases). Looked up from germline, CDR1 is SNHLY and CDR2 is FYNNEI. With 5 bases removed from V and 7 bases from J, the gap between germline ends came to 10 bases. The CDR3 has 12 amino acids. In nucleotides, the CDR3 is TGTGCCAGCAGTCAGGACTCCCATACGCAGTATTTT. This encodes CASSQDSHTQYF.

The genes are TRBV7-2 and TRBJ1-2; 7 bases are shared with TRBD1. V lost 5 bases and J lost 3; bases outside the gene matches: 9. CDR1 and CDR2 from the germline V gene are SGHTA and FQGNSA. The CDR3 loop spans 15 amino acids. Written as DNA, the CDR3 is TGTGCCAGCAGCGCCGGAGGGGGCGCCGACTATGGCTACACCTTC. Translated: CASSAGGGADYGYTF. Variable domain in full (rest from reference TRBV7-2 and TRBJ1-2): GAGVSQSPSNKVTEKGKDVELRCDPISGHTALYWYRQSLGQGLEFLIYFQGNSAPDKSGLPSDRFSAERTGGSVSTLTIQRTQQEDSAVYLCASSAGGGADYGYTFGSGTRLTVV.

At least ten counts were recorded for this clonotype. This rearrangement joins TRBV10-3 to TRBJ2-3, with 13 bases matching TRBD2. The junction had 11 bases not matched to a gene; V was cut back by 3 bases and J by 5 bases. The germline V gene encodes CDR1 ENHRY and CDR2 SYGVKD. The CDR3 extends over 18 amino acids. In DNA, the CDR3 is TGTGCCATCAGTGATCACGGACTAGCGGGGGCCGGGGGAGATACGCAGTATTTT. Translating gives CAISDHGLAGAGGDTQYF.

The J gene is TRBJ2-3, the V gene TRBV7-2, with 7 nucleotides matching TRBD2. Per the germline V gene, CDR1 is SGHTA and CDR2 is FQGNSA. This CDR3 is 13 amino acids long. The ends lost 3 bases at V and 6 bases at J; junction bases unmatched: 3. The CDR3 here is CASSFAGVDTQYF. DNA for the CDR3: TGTGCCAGCAGCTTTGCGGGGGTGGATACGCAGTATTTT.

The rearrangement links TRBV6-5 to TRBJ1-5, with 8 bases identical to TRBD1. The CDR3 has 15 amino acids. With 2 bases clipped from V and 3 bases from J, the junction kept 3 bases outside the gene matches. Germline-derived CDR1 and CDR2 are MNHEY and SVGAGI. CDR3 DNA: TGTGCCAGCAGTTACGGACAGGGTGCCAATCAGCCCCAGCATTTT. Amino acids: CASSYGQGANQPQHF.

This clonotype was counted ten times or more. The genes are TRBV4-2 and TRBJ2-2, with no clear D. The CDR3 contains 14 residues. The V end was cut by 1 base, the J end by 9 bases, with 12 bases between. Germline lookup yields CDR1 LGHNA and CDR2 YNFKEQ. The CDR3 region is CASSQGIDARELFF. CDR3 in DNA: TGTGCCAGCAGCCAAGGAATAGATGCCCGGGAGCTGTTTTTT.

The rearrangement links TRBV4-1 to TRBJ2-5, with 8 bases identical to TRBD2. CDR3 length: 15 residues. The J segment lost 1 base and the V segment lost 3 bases, leaving 4 bases of the junction unmatched. Germline CDR1 is MGHRA and CDR2 is YSYEKL. This chain's CDR3 is CASSQTGGGQETQYF. The CDR3 DNA sequence: TGCGCCAGCAGCCAGACCGGGGGGGGCCAAGAGACCCAGTACTTC.

The chain uses TRBV20-1 and TRBJ2-3, with TRBD1 matching over 7 bases. Germline V gene data show CDR1 as DFQATT and CDR2 as SNEGSKA (reference sequence). The CDR3 sequence is 16 residues long. Trimming took 5 bases from V and 6 from J; bases not matched to a gene: 17. The CDR3 protein is CSASLGYRGNTDTQYF. The CDR3 coding sequence is TGCAGTGCTTCCCTTGGGTACAGGGGAAACACGGATACGCAGTATTTT.